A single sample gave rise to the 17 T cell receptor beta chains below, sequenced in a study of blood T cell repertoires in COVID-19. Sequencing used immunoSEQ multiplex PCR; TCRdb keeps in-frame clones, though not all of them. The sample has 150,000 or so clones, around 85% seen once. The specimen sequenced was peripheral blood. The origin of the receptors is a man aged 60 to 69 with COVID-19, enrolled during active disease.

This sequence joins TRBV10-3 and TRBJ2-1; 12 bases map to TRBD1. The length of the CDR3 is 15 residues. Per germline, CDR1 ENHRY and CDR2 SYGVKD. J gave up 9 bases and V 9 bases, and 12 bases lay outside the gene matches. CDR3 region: CAIAAGGQGAGEQFF. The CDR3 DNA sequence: TGTGCCATTGCCGCAGGGGGACAGGGGGCTGGTGAGCAGTTCTTC.

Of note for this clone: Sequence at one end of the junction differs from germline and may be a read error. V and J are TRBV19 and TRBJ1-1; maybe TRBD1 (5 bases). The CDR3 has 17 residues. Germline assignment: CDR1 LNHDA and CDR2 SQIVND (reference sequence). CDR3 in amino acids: CTSSIWGMGQGNTEAFF. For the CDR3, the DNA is TGTACCAGTAGTATATGGGGTATGGGGCAGGGGAACACTGAAGCTTTCTTT. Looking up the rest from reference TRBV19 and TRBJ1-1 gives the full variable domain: DGGITQSPKYLFRKEGQNVTLSCEQNLNHDAMYWYRQDPGQGLRLIYYSQIVNDFQKGDIAEGYSVSREKKESFPLTVTSAQKNPTAFYLCTSSIWGMGQGNTEAFFGQGTRLTVV.

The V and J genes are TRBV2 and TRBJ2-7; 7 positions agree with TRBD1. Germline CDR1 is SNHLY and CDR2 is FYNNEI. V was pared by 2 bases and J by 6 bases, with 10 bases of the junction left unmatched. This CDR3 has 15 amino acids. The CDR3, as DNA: TGTGCCAGCAGTGAACCCCGACAGGGTCGCCGCGAGCAGTACTTC. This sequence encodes CASSEPRQGRREQYF. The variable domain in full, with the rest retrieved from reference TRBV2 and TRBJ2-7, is EPEVTQTPSHQVTQMGQEVILRCVPISNHLYFYWYRQILGQKVEFLVSFYNNEISEKSEIFDDQFSVERPDGSNFTLKIRSTKLEDSAMYFCASSEPRQGRREQYFGPGTRLTVT.

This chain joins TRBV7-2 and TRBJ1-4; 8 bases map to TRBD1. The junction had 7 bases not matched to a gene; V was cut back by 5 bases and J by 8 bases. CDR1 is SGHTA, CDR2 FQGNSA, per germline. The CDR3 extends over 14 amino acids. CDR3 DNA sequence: TGTGCCAGCAGCACACAGGGGGGGAGAGAAAAACTGTTTTTT. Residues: CASSTQGGREKLFF.

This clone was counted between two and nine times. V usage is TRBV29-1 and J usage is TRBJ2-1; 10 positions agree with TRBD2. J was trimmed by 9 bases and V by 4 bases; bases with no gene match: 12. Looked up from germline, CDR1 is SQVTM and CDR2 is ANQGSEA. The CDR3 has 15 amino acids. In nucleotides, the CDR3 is TGCAGCGTTGGGGGTCTAGCGGGAGTCTTTGGTGAGCAGTTCTTC. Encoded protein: CSVGGLAGVFGEQFF.

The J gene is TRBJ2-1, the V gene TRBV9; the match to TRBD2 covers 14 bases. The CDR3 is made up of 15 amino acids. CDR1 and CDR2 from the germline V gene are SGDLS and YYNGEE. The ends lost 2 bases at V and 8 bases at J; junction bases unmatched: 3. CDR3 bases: TGTGCCAGCAGCGTGGGGGGACTAGCGGGAGATGAGCAGTTCTTC. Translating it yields CASSVGGLAGDEQFF.

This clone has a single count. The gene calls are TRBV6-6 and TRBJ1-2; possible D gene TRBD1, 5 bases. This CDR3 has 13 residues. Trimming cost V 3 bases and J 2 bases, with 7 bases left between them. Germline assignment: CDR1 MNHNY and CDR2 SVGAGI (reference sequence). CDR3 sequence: CASSYAGNYGYTF. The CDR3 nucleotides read TGTGCCAGCAGTTATGCAGGGAACTATGGCTACACCTTC.

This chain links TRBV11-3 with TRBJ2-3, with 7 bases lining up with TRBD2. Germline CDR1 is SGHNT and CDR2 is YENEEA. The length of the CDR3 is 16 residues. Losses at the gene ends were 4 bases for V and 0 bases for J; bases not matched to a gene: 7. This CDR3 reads CASSSGGDTSTDTQYF. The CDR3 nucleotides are TGTGCCAGCAGCTCGGGGGGTGATACAAGCACAGATACGCAGTATTTT.

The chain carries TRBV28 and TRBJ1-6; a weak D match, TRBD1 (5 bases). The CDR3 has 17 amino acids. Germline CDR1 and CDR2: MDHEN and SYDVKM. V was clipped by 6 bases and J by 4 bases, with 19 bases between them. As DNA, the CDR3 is TGTGCCAGCAGACCCCGGGGGGTCGTGGGTTATAATTCACCCCTCCACTTT. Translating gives CASRPRGVVGYNSPLHF. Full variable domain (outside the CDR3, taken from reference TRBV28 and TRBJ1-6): DVKVTQSSRYLVKRTGEKVFLECVQDMDHENMFWYRQDPGLGLRLIYFSYDVKMKEKGDIPEGYSVSREKKERFSLILESASTNQTSMYLCASRPRGVVGYNSPLHFGNGTRLTVT.

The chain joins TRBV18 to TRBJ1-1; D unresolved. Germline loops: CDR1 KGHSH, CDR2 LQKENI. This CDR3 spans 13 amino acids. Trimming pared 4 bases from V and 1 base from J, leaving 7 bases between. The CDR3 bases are TGTGCCAGCTCACTTACAGCGAACACTGAAGCTTTCTTT. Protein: CASSLTANTEAFF.

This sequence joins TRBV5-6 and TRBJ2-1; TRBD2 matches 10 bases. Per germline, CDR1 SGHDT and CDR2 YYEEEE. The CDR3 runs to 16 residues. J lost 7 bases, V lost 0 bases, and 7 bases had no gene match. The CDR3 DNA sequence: TGTGCCAGCAGCTTGGCCAGGCTAGCGGGAGCTAATGAGCAGTTCTTC. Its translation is CASSLARLAGANEQFF.

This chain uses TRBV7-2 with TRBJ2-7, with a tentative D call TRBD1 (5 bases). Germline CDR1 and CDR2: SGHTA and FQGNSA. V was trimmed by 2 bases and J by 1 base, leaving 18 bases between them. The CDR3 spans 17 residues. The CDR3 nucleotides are TGTGCCAGCAGCTTACTCCTAGGGGCAGGGAAATCCTACGAGCAGTACTTC. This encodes CASSLLLGAGKSYEQYF.

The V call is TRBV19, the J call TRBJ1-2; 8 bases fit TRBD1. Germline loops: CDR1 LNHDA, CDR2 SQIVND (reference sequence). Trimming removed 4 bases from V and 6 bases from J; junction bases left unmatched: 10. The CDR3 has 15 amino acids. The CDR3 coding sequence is TGTGCCAGTAGTAAAGCCCGACAGGGGAGCCATGGCTACACCTTC. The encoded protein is CASSKARQGSHGYTF.

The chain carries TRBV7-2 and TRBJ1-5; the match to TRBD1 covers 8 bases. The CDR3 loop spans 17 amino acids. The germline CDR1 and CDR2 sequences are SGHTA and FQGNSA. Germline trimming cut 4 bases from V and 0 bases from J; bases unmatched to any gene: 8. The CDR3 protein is CASSSPQGGYSNQPQHF. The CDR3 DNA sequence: TGTGCCAGCAGCTCCCCACAGGGGGGGTATAGCAATCAGCCCCAGCATTTT.

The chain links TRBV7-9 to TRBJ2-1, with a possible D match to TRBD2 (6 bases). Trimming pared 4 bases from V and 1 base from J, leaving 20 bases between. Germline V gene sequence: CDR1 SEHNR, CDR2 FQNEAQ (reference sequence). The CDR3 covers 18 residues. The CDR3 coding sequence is TGTGCCAGCAGCTCCCGAGCGGGCCACCCTTATTCCTACAATGAGCAGTTCTTC. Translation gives CASSSRAGHPYSYNEQFF.

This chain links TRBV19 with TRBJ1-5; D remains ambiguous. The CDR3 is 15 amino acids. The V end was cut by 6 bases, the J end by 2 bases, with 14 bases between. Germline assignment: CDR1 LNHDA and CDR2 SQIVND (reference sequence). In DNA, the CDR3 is TGTGCCAGTAGCACTGTGGCAGGCGGCAATCAGCCCCAGCATTTT. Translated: CASSTVAGGNQPQHF.

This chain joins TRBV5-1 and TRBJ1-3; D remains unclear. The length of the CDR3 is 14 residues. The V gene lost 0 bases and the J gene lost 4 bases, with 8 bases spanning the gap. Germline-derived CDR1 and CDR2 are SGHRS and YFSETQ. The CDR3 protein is CASSLDGSGNTIYF. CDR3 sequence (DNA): TGCGCCAGCAGCTTGGACGGGTCAGGAAACACCATATATTTT.